These T cell receptor beta chains were read from a single sample in a study of T cells in Graves' hyperthyroidism and ophthalmopathy. TCRdb reprocessed the multiplex PCR reads with MiXCR, giving one entry per CDR3 protein. This sample carries around 300,000 distinct CDR3 sequences, roughly 13% of them seen once, and the ten largest clones take roughly 8.5%. Material for sequencing was blood. The receptors come from a woman in her 30s with Graves' hyperthyroidism that later progressed to Graves' ophthalmopathy. The CDR3 runs from the conserved cysteine through the conserved F or W. The D gene is left open where the match is weak. The listing skips clone size in some rows; elsewhere it reads once, few, many or a size class.

DNA: TGTGCCAGTAGCACAGGGAGAGCTAATGAAAAACTGTTTTTT
CDR3: CASSTGRANEKLFF
size: .
J: TRBJ1-4
D: .
length: 14
V: TRBV19

DNA: TGTGCCAGCAGTCCCCACGTCCTAGCGGAGAGAACCGGGGAGCTGTTTTTT
CDR3: CASSPHVLAERTGELFF
size: few
J: TRBJ2-2
D: TRBD2
length: 17
V: TRBV6-1

DNA: TGTGCCTCTACGGACAGGGAGAACACTGAAGCTTTCTTT
CDR3: CASTDRENTEAFF
size: many
J: TRBJ1-1
D: TRBD1
length: 13
V: TRBV30

DNA: TGTGCTAGCAGCTTAGGAGCGGGAGAGGGGTTGGAGACCCAGTACTTC
CDR3: CASSLGAGEGLETQYF
size: .
J: TRBJ2-5
D: TRBD2
length: 16
V: TRBV7-7

DNA: TGCAGTGCAACAATCCGGGACCTGCCCACAGATACGCAGTATTTT
CDR3: CSATIRDLPTDTQYF
size: many
J: TRBJ2-3
D: .
length: 15
V: TRBV20-1

DNA: TGTGCCAGCAGCGTCACAAACTGGGACAGGGACTCCTACAATGAGCAGTTCTTC
CDR3: CASSVTNWDRDSYNEQFF
size: .
J: TRBJ2-1
D: TRBD1
length: 18
V: TRBV9

DNA: TGCAGCGTCGATGATATGGGGGAGCAGTACTTC
CDR3: CSVDDMGEQYF
size: .
J: TRBJ2-7
D: .
length: 11
V: TRBV29-1

DNA: TGTGCCTGGAGGGGTAATTTGGGGCAGCCCCAGCATTTT
CDR3: CAWRGNLGQPQHF
size: many
J: TRBJ1-5
D: .
length: 13
V: TRBV30

DNA: TGTGCCAGCAGCGTAGGTAGGGACGCTGTCACCGGGGAGCTGTTTTTT
CDR3: CASSVGRDAVTGELFF
size: once
J: TRBJ2-2
D: .
length: 16
V: TRBV9

DNA: TGTGCCAGCAGCCTGGACGGAGGCAATCAGCCCCAGCATTTT
CDR3: CASSLDGGNQPQHF
size: few
J: TRBJ1-5
D: .
length: 14
V: TRBV9

DNA: TGTGCCAGCAGCTTGGAGGGGGCGTTAGGCTACACCTTC
CDR3: CASSLEGALGYTF
size: many
J: TRBJ1-2
D: TRBD1
length: 13
V: TRBV5-6

DNA: TGTGCCAGCAGACTCGCCCGGGACAGGGGGCTGGAGACCCAGTACTTC
CDR3: CASRLARDRGLETQYF
size: many
J: TRBJ2-5
D: TRBD1
length: 16
V: TRBV12-3/TRBV12-4

DNA: TGTGCCAGCAGCCCCTCGGACTACGAGCAGTACTTC
CDR3: CASSPSDYEQYF
size: .
J: TRBJ2-7
D: .
length: 12
V: TRBV6-2/TRBV6-3

DNA: TGTGCCAGCTCACCACCCCAGGGGGCCAACTATGGCTACACCTTC
CDR3: CASSPPQGANYGYTF
size: many
J: TRBJ1-2
D: TRBD1
length: 15
V: TRBV18

DNA: TGTGCCAGCTCACCTTTAGAATCGAGGAATGAGCAGTTCTTC
CDR3: CASSPLESRNEQFF
size: many
J: TRBJ2-1
D: .
length: 14
V: TRBV18

DNA: TGTGCCAGCAGTACGGACAGATCTGGAAACACCATATATTTT
CDR3: CASSTDRSGNTIYF
size: .
J: TRBJ1-3
D: .
length: 14
V: TRBV28

DNA: TGTGCCAGCAGCTTACCCACCTACGAGCAGTACTTC
CDR3: CASSLPTYEQYF
size: many
J: TRBJ2-7
D: .
length: 12
V: TRBV7-8

DNA: TGTGCCAGCAGCTCCCTAGAGGCCTCCTACGAGCAGTACTTC
CDR3: CASSSLEASYEQYF
size: many
J: TRBJ2-7
D: .
length: 14
V: TRBV7-2

DNA: TGTGCCAGCAGTTTTACCTCCCTGCGGGACACTGAAGCTTTCTTT
CDR3: CASSFTSLRDTEAFF
size: many
J: TRBJ1-1
D: .
length: 15
V: TRBV28

DNA: TGTGCCAGCAGCTTAGGGACCCGAGCACCACACTCCGATACGCAGTATTTT
CDR3: CASSLGTRAPHSDTQYF
size: many
J: TRBJ2-3
D: .
length: 17
V: TRBV7-2

DNA: TGTGCCTGGAGTGTCGGTTCAGATACGCAGTATTTT
CDR3: CAWSVGSDTQYF
size: many
J: TRBJ2-3
D: .
length: 12
V: TRBV30

DNA: TGTGCCAGCAGTGTGAGGGGGGCCACAGATACGCAGTATTTT
CDR3: CASSVRGATDTQYF
size: many
J: TRBJ2-3
D: .
length: 14
V: TRBV2

DNA: TGTGCCAGCAGCCGGAGCCTGGGGGAAGAAAAACTGTTTTTT
CDR3: CASSRSLGEEKLFF
size: many
J: TRBJ1-4
D: .
length: 14
V: TRBV7-2

DNA: TGTGCCAGCAGCCTCTATAGCCCCGGTACGCAGTATTTT
CDR3: CASSLYSPGTQYF
size: .
J: TRBJ2-3
D: .
length: 13
V: TRBV11-2

DNA: TGTGCCAGCAGCTTATCATTAGGGACAGTCGCCTACGAGCAGTACTTC
CDR3: CASSLSLGTVAYEQYF
size: many
J: TRBJ2-7
D: TRBD1
length: 16
V: TRBV7-2

DNA: TGTGCCTGGAGTGTACGGGGGGTCCCCACTGAAGCTTTCTTT
CDR3: CAWSVRGVPTEAFF
size: many
J: TRBJ1-1
D: .
length: 14
V: TRBV30

DNA: TGCAGTGCTAGGGGGCTTCGACAGGGCTGGAAAGAGACCCAGTACTTC
CDR3: CSARGLRQGWKETQYF
size: .
J: TRBJ2-5
D: TRBD1
length: 16
V: TRBV20-1